This entry lists 11 T cell receptor beta chains sequenced from one sample in a study of OX40 agonist ivuxolimab in advanced cancers. Assay used: immunoSEQ multiplex PCR; TCRdb lists only in-frame clones, some missing. In the table there are 42,000 or so clones, roughly nine tenths of which are singletons. The sequences come from CD4+ or CD8+ T cells sorted from blood, collected in a trial of the OX40 agonist ivuxolimab. The receptors stem from an adult with an advanced solid tumor such as melanoma, head and neck, liver or kidney cancer.

This clone was picked up one time. The chain carries TRBV29-1 and TRBJ2-3; D possibly corresponds to TRBD1 (6 bases). Germline CDR1 is SQVTM and CDR2 is ANQGSEA. This CDR3 has 14 amino acids. V shed 2 bases and J shed 1 base, with 10 bases lying between them. CDR3 DNA: TGCAGCGTTGAATTGGGGACACGCACAGATACGCAGTATTTT. Protein: CSVELGTRTDTQYF.

This chain uses TRBV28 with TRBJ2-1, with D possibly matching TRBD1 (6 bases). Germline V gene data show CDR1 as MDHEN and CDR2 as SYDVKM. The V end was cut by 7 bases, the J end by 8 bases, with 21 bases between. The CDR3 has 15 residues. The DNA of the CDR3 is TGTGCCAGCACCTCAACGGACAGCTCCCCGGATGAGCAGTTCTTC. It codes for CASTSTDSSPDEQFF. The full variable domain, its missing parts supplied by reference TRBV28 and TRBJ2-1, is DVKVTQSSRYLVKRTGEKVFLECVQDMDHENMFWYRQDPGLGLRLIYFSYDVKMKEKGDIPEGYSVSREKKERFSLILESASTNQTSMYLCASTSTDSSPDEQFFGPGTRLTVL.

V usage is TRBV29-1 and J usage is TRBJ1-2; D remains unclear. V was pared by 6 bases and J by 4 bases, with 9 bases between. The germline CDR1 and CDR2 sequences are SQVTM and ANQGSEA. CDR3 length: 11 residues. CDR3 in DNA: TGCAGCGTCACCCTCAGCTATGGCTACACCTTC. Its translation: CSVTLSYGYTF.

This chain connects TRBV18 to TRBJ2-1; D is undetermined. Trimming removed 3 bases at V and 2 bases at J, with 11 bases between. In germline, CDR1 is KGHSH, CDR2 LQKENI. The CDR3 consists of 15 residues. Written as DNA, the CDR3 is TGTGCCAGCTCACCCCCCGGGCCCACCTACAATGAGCAGTTCTTC. This gives the protein CASSPPGPTYNEQFF.

The V and J genes are TRBV5-4 and TRBJ2-1; TRBD2 might be the D (6 bases). The length of the CDR3 is 15 residues. Germline V CDR1 and CDR2: SGHNT, YYREEE (reference sequence). V shed 0 bases and J shed 5 bases, with 12 bases lying between them. The chain's CDR3 is CASSLGLERHNEQFF. The CDR3 DNA is TGTGCCAGCAGCTTGGGACTAGAGAGGCACAATGAGCAGTTCTTC.

J is TRBJ2-2 and V is TRBV29-1, with D tentatively TRBD2 (5 bases). V was pared by 4 bases and J by 0 bases, with 9 bases between. Germline assignment: CDR1 SQVTM and CDR2 ANQGSEA. There are 14 residues in the CDR3. DNA of the CDR3: TGCAGCGTTGGAAGCGGACCGAACACCGGGGAGCTGTTTTTT. Translated, it gives CSVGSGPNTGELFF.

This clone was seen only a few times. V gene TRBV6-5 combines with J gene TRBJ2-1; perhaps TRBD2 as D (6 bases). CDR1 and CDR2 from the germline V gene are MNHEY and SVGAGI. Trimming took 5 bases from V and 7 from J, leaving 15 bases between them. The CDR3 is 14 amino acids. CDR3 loop: CASSLSGWTNEQFF. The CDR3 DNA follows: TGTGCCAGCAGTCTAAGCGGGTGGACGAATGAGCAGTTCTTC.

J is TRBJ2-5 and V is TRBV2; perhaps D is TRBD1 or TRBD2 (5 bases each). V lost 7 bases and J lost 5, with 14 bases in between. Germline CDR1 SNHLY, CDR2 FYNNEI. CDR3 length equals 13 residues. The CDR3 DNA reads as TGTGCCAGCACCAGGGAGAGGGAGGAGACCCAGTACTTC. Translation gives CASTREREETQYF.

This clone was counted between two and nine times. CDR3: CASSQEVWSYEQYF. CDR3 coding DNA: TGTGCCAGCAGCCAAGAAGTCTGGAGCTACGAGCAGTACTTC. The rearrangement joins TRBV14 to TRBJ2-7; unclear D gene. The germline V and J ends were trimmed by 0 bases and 3 bases, with 9 bases remaining between them. This CDR3 is built from 14 residues. Germline CDR1 reads SGHDN; CDR2 reads FVKESK.

The chain links TRBV7-2 to TRBJ1-2, with D uncertain. CDR1 and CDR2 (germline): SGHTA, FQGNSA. Deletions cut 5 bases from V and 3 bases from J, with 10 bases between. This CDR3 has 13 amino acids. The CDR3 coding sequence is TGTGCCAGCAGCCGACCCCAGGACTATGGCTACACCTTC. This translates into CASSRPQDYGYTF.

This chain links TRBV30 with TRBJ1-1; TRBD1 is a possible D gene (5 bases). The germline V gene encodes CDR1 GTSNPN and CDR2 SVGIG (reference sequence). CDR3 length equals 13 residues. Trimming stripped 8 bases from V and 1 base from J, with 14 bases between. CDR3 residues: CAGLRGGNTEAFF. Here the CDR3 DNA reads TGTGCCGGACTCCGGGGCGGGAACACTGAAGCTTTCTTT. The full variable domain, in which reference TRBV30 and TRBJ1-1 provide the parts outside the CDR3, is SQTIHQWPATLVQPVGSPLSLECTVEGTSNPNLYWYRQAAGRGLQLLFYSVGIGQISSEVPQNLSASRPQDRQFILSSKKLLLSDSGFYLCAGLRGGNTEAFFGQGTRLTVV.